This T cell receptor beta chain originates from a study of graft-versus-host responses after intestinal transplantation. Overall study context: Grafts were multivisceral, liver-intestinal, or isolated intestinal.

After removal of 0 bases from V and 2 bases from J, the junction contained 2 bases not matched to a gene. The CDR3 contains 16 residues. Germline V CDR1 and CDR2: SGDLS, YYNGEE. Whole-study results and caveats: The study associated peak circulating GvH clone levels with early post-transplant HvG declines. GvH clones were identified in recipient marrow, with some first appearing in ileum or blood. Graft-donor T cell macrochimerism coincided with high graft-versus-host to host-versus-graft clonal ratios in allografts.

TCRdb keeps only in-frame clones here, not all; method: immunoSEQ multiplex PCR. Among about 23,000 clones listed, roughly 90% were seen once. About this clone itself: What it binds is not known.

The V and J genes are TRBV9 and TRBJ2-3; 11 positions match TRBD1. This sequence was found in a human patient who received an intestinal transplant, so some T cells may come from the graft donor. The sequencing used PBMCs, collected just over 38 days after intestinal transplant. The CDR3 DNA reads as TGTGCCAGCAGCGTAGGGACAGGGGGCCCCACAGATACGCAGTATTTT. Translated, it gives CASSVGTGGPTDTQYF.